This T cell receptor (beta chain) was recorded in a study of shared clonotypes between healthy human individuals. Study-level background: The plates for each donor numbered three CD4 naive, three CD4 memory, two CD8 naive and one CD8 memory. General study findings and limits: Roughly 5% of naive CD4 clonotypes were common to a handful of donors.

Profiling relied on immunoSEQ multiplex PCR, and the TCRdb table lists in-frame clones only, not all of them. Of 2 million to 2.5 million clones listed, roughly 94% are singletons. Of note for this clone: Its antigen is as yet unknown.

Adult donors, all healthy and HIV-negative, had no recent acute infections or vaccinations. Every donor was a Caucasian adult from Nashville, Tennessee. Source material: naive CD4+ T cells sorted from blood. Regarding subset: CD45RA+ positively selected. The source is a man aged 18 to 30 in good health.

CDR3 region: CASTGGLYNSPLHF. The CDR3 DNA follows: TGTGCCAGTACAGGGGGCCTGTATAATTCACCCCTCCACTTT. The rearrangement links TRBV28 to TRBJ1-6, with 9 bases aligning to TRBD1. The V gene end was trimmed by 9 bases and the J gene end by 4 bases; junction bases not matched to a gene: 4. The length of the CDR3 is 14 residues. Germline V CDR1 and CDR2: MDHEN, SYDVKM. The variable domain in full, completed from reference TRBV28 and TRBJ1-6, reads DVKVTQSSRYLVKRTGEKVFLECVQDMDHENMFWYRQDPGLGLRLIYFSYDVKMKEKGDIPEGYSVSREKKERFSLILESASTNQTSMYLCASTGGLYNSPLHFGNGTRLTVT.